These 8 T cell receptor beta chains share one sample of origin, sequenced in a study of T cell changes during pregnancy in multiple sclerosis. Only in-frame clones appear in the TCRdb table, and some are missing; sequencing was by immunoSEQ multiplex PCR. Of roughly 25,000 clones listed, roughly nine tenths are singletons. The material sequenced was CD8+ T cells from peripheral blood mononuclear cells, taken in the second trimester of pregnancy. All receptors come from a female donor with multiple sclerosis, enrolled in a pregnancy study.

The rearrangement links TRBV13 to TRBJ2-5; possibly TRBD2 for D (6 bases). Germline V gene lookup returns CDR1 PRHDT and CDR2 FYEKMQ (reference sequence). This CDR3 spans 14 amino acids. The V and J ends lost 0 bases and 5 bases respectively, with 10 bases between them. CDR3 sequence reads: CASSLGGAGETQYF. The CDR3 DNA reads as TGTGCCAGCAGCTTAGGGGGCGCGGGGGAGACCCAGTACTTC.

Here the CDR3 reads CASSLVAGTGTYEQYF. DNA of the CDR3: TGTGCCAGCAGCTTAGTCGCCGGGACAGGGACCTACGAGCAGTACTTC. The rearrangement joins TRBV11-2 to TRBJ2-7; 9 positions agree with TRBD1. V shed 1 base, J shed 2 bases, and the junction held 6 bases outside the gene matches. The CDR3 length is 16 residues. Germline V lookup: CDR1 SGHAT, CDR2 FQNNGV.

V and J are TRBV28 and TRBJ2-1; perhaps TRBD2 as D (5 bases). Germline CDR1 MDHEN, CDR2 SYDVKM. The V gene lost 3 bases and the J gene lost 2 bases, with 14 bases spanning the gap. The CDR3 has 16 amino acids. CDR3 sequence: CASSFQGLGPYNEQFF. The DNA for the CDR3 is TGTGCCAGCAGTTTTCAAGGACTCGGCCCCTACAATGAGCAGTTCTTC.

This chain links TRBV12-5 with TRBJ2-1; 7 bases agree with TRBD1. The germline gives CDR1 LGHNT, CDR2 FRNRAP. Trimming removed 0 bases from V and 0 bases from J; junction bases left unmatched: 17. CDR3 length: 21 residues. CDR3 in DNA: TGTGCTAGTGGTTTGGTACCAGTTCCCTTATCCCGGGACAGCTCCTACAATGAGCAGTTCTTC. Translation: CASGLVPVPLSRDSSYNEQFF.

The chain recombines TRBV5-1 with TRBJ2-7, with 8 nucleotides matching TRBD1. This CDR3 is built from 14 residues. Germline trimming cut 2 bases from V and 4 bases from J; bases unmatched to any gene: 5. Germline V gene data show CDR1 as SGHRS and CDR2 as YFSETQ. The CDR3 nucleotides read TGCGCCAGCAGCTTCGGACAGGGTGGGTACGAGCAGTACTTC. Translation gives CASSFGQGGYEQYF.

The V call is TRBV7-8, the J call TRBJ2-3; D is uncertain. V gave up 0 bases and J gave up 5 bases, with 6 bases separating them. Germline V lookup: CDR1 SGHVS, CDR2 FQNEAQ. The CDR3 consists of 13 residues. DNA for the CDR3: TGTGCCAGCAGCTTAGCCGGTGTAGATACGCAGTATTTT. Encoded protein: CASSLAGVDTQYF.

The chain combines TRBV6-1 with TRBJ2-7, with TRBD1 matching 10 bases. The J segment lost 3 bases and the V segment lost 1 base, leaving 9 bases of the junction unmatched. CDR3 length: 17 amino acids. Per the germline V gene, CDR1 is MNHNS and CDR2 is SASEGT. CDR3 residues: CASSEGMWTGGLYEQYF. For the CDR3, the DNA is TGTGCCAGCAGTGAAGGGATGTGGACAGGGGGACTCTACGAGCAGTACTTC.

The CDR3 DNA sequence: TGTGCCAGCAGACGCGGGACAGGGGCAGAAAAACTGTTTTTT. This codes for CASRRGTGAEKLFF. The chain has TRBV6-5 and TRBJ1-4; 10 bases are a match to TRBD1. The germline V gene encodes CDR1 MNHEY and CDR2 SVGAGI. Germline trimming cut 6 bases from V and 8 bases from J; bases unmatched to any gene: 6. The length of the CDR3 is 14 residues.